The present T cell receptor (beta chain) was sequenced within a study of blood T cell repertoires in COVID-19. Study-level background: The analysed material was cDNA or gDNA that came from T cells, B-cell-depleted T cells, or PBMCs.

Sequenced by immunoSEQ multiplex PCR; TCRdb stores in-frame clones only, minus some. The sample includes a few hundred thousand clones, over 75% seen only once; the top ten take approximately 7.5%. CDR1 is LNHDA and CDR2 is SQIVND in the germline V gene (reference sequence). The germline V and J ends were trimmed by 4 bases and 0 bases, with 14 bases remaining between them. This CDR3 is 16 amino acids long. Material for sequencing was peripheral blood. The gene calls are TRBV19 and TRBJ2-3, with D perhaps matching TRBD2 (5 bases). The clonotype was recovered from a woman aged 30 to 39 with COVID-19, enrolled during active disease. The CDR3 DNA is TGTGCCAGTAGTACTATTACTCGGACTAGCACAGATACGCAGTATTTT. Amino acids: CASSTITRTSTDTQYF.